One and the same sample provided the 2 T cell receptor beta chains below, sequenced in a study of OX40 agonist ivuxolimab in advanced cancers. Sequencing was performed with immunoSEQ multiplex PCR; in TCRdb, only in-frame clones are kept and a portion is missing. The table shows tens of thousands of clones, with more than 80% occurring only once. Source: CD4+ or CD8+ T cells sorted from blood, taken in a trial of the OX40 agonist ivuxolimab. These receptors were collected from an adult with an advanced solid tumor such as melanoma, head and neck, liver or kidney cancer.

J is TRBJ2-7 and V is TRBV9; no definite D call. V lost 3 bases to trimming and J lost 2 bases, with 15 bases between them. This CDR3 is built from 15 residues. In germline, CDR1 is SGDLS, CDR2 YYNGEE. The CDR3 region has the DNA TGTGCCAGCAGCGCCGGACGGAAGGGAACCTACGAGCAGTACTTC. Protein product: CASSAGRKGTYEQYF.

There are a few counts of this clone. The chain has TRBV27 and TRBJ2-2, with 16 positions matching TRBD2. The V and J ends lost 2 bases and 4 bases, in that order; junction bases with no gene match: 7. The V gene's germline CDR1 is MNHEY and CDR2 SMNVEV (reference sequence). CDR3 length equals 19 residues. The CDR3 protein is CASSLGWGLAGGPTGELFF. For the CDR3, the DNA is TGTGCCAGCAGTTTAGGTTGGGGACTAGCGGGAGGGCCCACCGGGGAGCTGTTTTTT.